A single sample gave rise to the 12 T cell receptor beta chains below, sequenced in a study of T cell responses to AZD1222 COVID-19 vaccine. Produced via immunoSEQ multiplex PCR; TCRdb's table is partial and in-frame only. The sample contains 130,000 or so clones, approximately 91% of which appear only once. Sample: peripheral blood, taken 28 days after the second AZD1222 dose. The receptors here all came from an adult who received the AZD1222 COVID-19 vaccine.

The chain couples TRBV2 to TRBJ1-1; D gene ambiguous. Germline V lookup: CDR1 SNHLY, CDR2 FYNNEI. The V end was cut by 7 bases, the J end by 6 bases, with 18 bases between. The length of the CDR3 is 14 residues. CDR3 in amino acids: CASTPNPRTAEAFF. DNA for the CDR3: TGTGCCAGCACCCCCAATCCCAGGACGGCTGAAGCTTTCTTT. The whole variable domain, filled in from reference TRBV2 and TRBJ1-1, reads EPEVTQTPSHQVTQMGQEVILRCVPISNHLYFYWYRQILGQKVEFLVSFYNNEISEKSEIFDDQFSVERPDGSNFTLKIRSTKLEDSAMYFCASTPNPRTAEAFFGQGTRLTVV.

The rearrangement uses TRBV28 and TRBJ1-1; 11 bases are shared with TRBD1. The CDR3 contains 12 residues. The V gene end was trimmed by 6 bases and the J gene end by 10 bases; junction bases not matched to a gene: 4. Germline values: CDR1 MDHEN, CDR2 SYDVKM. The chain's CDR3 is CASSLGQGVAFF. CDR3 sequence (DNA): TGTGCCAGCAGCCTGGGACAGGGGGTAGCTTTCTTT.

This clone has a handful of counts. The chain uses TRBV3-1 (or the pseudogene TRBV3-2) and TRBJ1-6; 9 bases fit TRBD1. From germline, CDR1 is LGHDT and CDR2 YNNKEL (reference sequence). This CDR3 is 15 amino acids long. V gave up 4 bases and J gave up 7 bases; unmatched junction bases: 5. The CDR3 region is CASSLGQGPNSPLHF. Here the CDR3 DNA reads TGTGCCAGCAGCCTAGGACAGGGGCCGAATTCACCCCTCCACTTT.

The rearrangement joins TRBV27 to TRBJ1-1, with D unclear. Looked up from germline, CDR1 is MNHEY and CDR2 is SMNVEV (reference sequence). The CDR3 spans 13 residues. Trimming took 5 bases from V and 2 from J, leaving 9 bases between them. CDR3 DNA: TGTGCCAGCAGTCGGATAGGAAACACTGAAGCTTTCTTT. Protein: CASSRIGNTEAFF.

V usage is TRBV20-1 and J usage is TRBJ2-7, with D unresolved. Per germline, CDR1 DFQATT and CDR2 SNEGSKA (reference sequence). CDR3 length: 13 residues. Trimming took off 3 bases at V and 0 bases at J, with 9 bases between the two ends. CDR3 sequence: CSASWGFSYEQYF. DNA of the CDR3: TGCAGTGCTAGTTGGGGATTCTCCTACGAGCAGTACTTC.

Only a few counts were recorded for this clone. CDR3 nucleotide sequence: TGTGCCAGCAGTGAAGGACTAGCGGGAGTCACCGGGGAGCTGTTTTTT. Its translation: CASSEGLAGVTGELFF. V gene TRBV6-1 combines with J gene TRBJ2-2, with 12 bases lining up with TRBD2. The CDR3 is 16 residues long. Germline loops: CDR1 MNHNS, CDR2 SASEGT. Trimming removed 1 base from V and 4 bases from J; junction bases left unmatched: 1.

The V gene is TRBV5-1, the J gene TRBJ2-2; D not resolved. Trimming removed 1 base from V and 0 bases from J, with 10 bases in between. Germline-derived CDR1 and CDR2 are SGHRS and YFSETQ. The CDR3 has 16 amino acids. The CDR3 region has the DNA TGCGCCAGCAGCTTGATCGGACGGGCGAACACCGGGGAGCTGTTTTTT. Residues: CASSLIGRANTGELFF.

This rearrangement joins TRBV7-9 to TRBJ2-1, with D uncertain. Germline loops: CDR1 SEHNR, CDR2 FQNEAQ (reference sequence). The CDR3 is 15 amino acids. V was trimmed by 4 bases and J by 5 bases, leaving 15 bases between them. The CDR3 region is CASSSPGHLNNEQFF. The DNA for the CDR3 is TGTGCCAGCAGCTCTCCGGGCCATTTAAACAATGAGCAGTTCTTC.

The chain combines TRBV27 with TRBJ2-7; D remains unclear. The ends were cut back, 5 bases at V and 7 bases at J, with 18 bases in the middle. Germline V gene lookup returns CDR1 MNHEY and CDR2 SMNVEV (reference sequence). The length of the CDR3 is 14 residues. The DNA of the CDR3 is TGTGCCAGCAGTCCGGTGACGGGCTTTGGGGAGCAGTACTTC. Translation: CASSPVTGFGEQYF.

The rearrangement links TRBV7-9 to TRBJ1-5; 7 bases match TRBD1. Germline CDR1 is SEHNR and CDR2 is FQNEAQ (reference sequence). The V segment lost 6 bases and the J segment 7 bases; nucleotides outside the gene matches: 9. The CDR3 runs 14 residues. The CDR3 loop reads CASSSSGGSQPQHF. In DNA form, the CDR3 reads TGTGCCAGCAGTTCTTCAGGGGGAAGCCAGCCCCAGCATTTT.

The CDR3 DNA follows: TGCGCCAGCAGCTGGGATAATTCACCCCTCCACTTT. Protein sequence: CASSWDNSPLHF. The chain has TRBV5-1 and TRBJ1-6; D gene ambiguous. V lost 3 bases to trimming and J lost 5 bases, with 3 bases between them. CDR3 length: 12 residues. Per germline, CDR1 SGHRS and CDR2 YFSETQ.

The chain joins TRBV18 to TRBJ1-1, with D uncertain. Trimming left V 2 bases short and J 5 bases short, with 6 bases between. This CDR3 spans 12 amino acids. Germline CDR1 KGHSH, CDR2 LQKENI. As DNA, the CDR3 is TGTGCCAGCTCACCAGGCCGGACTGAAGCTTTCTTT. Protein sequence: CASSPGRTEAFF.